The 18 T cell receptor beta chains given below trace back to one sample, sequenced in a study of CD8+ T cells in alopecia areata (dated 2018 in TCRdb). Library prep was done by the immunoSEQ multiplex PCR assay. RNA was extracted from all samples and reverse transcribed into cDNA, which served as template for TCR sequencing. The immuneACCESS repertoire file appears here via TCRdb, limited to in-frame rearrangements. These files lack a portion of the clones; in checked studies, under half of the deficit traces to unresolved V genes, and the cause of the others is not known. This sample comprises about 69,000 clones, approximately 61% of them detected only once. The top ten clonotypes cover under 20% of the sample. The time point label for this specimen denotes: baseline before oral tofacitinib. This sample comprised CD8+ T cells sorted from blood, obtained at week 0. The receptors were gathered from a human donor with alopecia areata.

This chain's CDR3 is CASRNRGRWYGYTF. CDR3 DNA: TGTGCCAGCAGAAACAGGGGGCGTTGGTATGGCTACACCTTC. The chain has TRBV2 and TRBJ1-2, with 9 bases identical to TRBD1. The CDR3 has 14 amino acids. The V segment lost 6 bases and the J segment 5 bases; nucleotides outside the gene matches: 7. Germline-derived CDR1 and CDR2 are SNHLY and FYNNEI.

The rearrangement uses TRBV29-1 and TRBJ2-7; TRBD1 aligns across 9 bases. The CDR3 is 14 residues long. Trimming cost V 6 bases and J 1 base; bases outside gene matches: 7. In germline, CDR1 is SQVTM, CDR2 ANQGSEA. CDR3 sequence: CSVSRTGESYEQYF. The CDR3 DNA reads TGCAGCGTCAGCCGGACAGGGGAATCCTACGAGCAGTACTTC.

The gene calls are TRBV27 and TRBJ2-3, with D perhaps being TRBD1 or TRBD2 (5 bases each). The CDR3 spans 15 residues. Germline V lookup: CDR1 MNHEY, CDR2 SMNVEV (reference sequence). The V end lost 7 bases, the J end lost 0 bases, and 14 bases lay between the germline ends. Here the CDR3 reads CASTVGTPSTDTQYF. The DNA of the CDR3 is TGTGCCAGCACCGTCGGGACCCCGAGCACAGATACGCAGTATTTT.

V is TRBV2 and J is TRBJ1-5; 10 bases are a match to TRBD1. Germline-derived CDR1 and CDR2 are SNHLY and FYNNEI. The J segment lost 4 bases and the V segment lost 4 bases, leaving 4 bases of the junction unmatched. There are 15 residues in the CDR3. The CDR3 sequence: CASSGQGAKNQPQHF. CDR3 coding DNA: TGTGCCAGCAGTGGACAGGGGGCTAAAAATCAGCCCCAGCATTTT.

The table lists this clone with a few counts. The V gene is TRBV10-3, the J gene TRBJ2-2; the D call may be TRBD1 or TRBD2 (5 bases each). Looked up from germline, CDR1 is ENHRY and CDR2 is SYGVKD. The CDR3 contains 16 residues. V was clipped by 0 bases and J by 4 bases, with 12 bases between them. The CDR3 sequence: CAISESGPRGTGELFF. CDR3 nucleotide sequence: TGTGCCATCAGTGAGTCGGGACCACGTGGCACCGGGGAGCTGTTTTTT.

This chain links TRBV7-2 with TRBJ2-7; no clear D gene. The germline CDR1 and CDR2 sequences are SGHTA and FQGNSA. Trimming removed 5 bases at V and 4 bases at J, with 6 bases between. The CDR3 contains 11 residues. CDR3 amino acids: CASSPGYEQYF. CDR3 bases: TGTGCCAGCAGCCCCGGGTACGAGCAGTACTTC.

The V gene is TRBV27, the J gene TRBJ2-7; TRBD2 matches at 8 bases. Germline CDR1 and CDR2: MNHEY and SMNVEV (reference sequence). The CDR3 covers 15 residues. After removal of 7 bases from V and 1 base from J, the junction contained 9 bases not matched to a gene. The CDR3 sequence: CASNKREIRSYEQYF. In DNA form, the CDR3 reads TGTGCCAGCAACAAGCGGGAGATAAGGTCCTACGAGCAGTACTTC.

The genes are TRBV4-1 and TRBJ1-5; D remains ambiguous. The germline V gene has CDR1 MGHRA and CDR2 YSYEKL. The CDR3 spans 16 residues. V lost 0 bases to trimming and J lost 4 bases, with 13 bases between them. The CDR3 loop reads CASSQDPAWGNQPQHF. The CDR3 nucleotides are TGCGCCAGCAGCCAAGATCCCGCATGGGGAAATCAGCCCCAGCATTTT.

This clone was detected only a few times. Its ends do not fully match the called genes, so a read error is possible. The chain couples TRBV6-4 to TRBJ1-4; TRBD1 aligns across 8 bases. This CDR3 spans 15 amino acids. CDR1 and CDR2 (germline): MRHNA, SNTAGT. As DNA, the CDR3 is TGTGCCAGCACATACAGGGGGAGAACTCATGAAAAACTGTTTTTT. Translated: CASTYRGRTHEKLFF.

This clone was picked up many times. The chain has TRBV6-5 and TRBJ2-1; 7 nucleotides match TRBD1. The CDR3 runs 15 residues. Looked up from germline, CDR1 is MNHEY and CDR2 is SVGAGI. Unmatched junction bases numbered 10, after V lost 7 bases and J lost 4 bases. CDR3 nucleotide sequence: TGTGCCAGCAAGTCTCAGGGGGAAGTATACAATGAGCAGTTCTTC. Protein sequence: CASKSQGEVYNEQFF.

The DNA of the CDR3 is TGCGCCAGCAGCCGCACAGGGGGGGGGTACAATGAGCAGTTCTTC. It codes for CASSRTGGGYNEQFF. The chain carries TRBV4-1 and TRBJ2-1; D perhaps matches TRBD1 (8 bases). Germline CDR1 is MGHRA and CDR2 is YSYEKL. The V and J ends lost 4 bases and 4 bases respectively, with 14 bases between them. The CDR3 spans 15 residues.

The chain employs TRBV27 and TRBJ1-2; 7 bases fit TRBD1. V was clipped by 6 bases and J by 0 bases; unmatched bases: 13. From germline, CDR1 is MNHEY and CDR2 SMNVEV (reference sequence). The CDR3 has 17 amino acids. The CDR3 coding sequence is TGTGCCAGCAGCACAAGGGCAGGGGGTTTTACTAACTATGGCTACACCTTC. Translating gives CASSTRAGGFTNYGYTF.

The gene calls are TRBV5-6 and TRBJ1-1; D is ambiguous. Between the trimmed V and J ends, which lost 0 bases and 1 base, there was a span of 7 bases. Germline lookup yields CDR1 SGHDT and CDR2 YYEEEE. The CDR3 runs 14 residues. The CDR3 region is CASSLVATNTEAFF. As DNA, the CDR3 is TGTGCCAGCAGCTTGGTTGCGACGAACACTGAAGCTTTCTTT.

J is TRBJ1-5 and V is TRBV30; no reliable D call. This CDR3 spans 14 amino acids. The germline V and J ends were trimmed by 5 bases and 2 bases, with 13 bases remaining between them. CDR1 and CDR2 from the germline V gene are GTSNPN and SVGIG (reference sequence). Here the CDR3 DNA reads TGTGCCTGGGGCCCAGGTAGGGGCAATCAGCCCCAGCATTTT. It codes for CAWGPGRGNQPQHF.

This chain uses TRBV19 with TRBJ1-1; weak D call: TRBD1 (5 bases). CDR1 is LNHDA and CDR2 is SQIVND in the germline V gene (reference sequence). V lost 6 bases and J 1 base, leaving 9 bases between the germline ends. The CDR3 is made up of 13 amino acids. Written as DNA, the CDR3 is TGTGCCAGTAGCCCGACAGAGAACACTGAAGCTTTCTTT. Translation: CASSPTENTEAFF.

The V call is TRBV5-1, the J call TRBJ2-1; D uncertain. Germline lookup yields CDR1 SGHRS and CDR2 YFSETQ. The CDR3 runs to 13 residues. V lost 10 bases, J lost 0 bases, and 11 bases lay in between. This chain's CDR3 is CAVGLDSYNEQFF. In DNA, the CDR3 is TGCGCCGTAGGCCTCGACTCCTACAATGAGCAGTTCTTC. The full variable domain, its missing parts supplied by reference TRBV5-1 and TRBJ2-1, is KAGVTQTPRYLIKTRGQQVTLSCSPISGHRSVSWYQQTPGQGLQFLFEYFSETQRNKGNFPGRFSGRQFSNSRSEMNVSTLELGDSALYLCAVGLDSYNEQFFGPGTRLTVL.

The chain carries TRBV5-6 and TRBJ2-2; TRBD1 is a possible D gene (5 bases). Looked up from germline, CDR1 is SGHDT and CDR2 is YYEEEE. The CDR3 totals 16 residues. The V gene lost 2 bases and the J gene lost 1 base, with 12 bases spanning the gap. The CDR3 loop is CASSFIRGQNTGELFF. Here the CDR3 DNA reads TGTGCCAGCAGCTTTATCCGAGGACAGAACACCGGGGAGCTGTTTTTT.

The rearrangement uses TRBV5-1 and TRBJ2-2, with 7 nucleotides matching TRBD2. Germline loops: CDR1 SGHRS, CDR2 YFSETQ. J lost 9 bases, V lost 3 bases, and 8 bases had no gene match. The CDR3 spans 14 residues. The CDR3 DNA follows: TGCGCCAGCAGCTCAAGGACTAGTACCCGGGAGCTGTTTTTT. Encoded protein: CASSSRTSTRELFF.